The present T cell receptor beta chain was sequenced within a study of blood T cell repertoires in COVID-19. About the research overall: Samples representing acute and convalescent COVID-19 were sourced from the United States, Italy and Spain. In each case, the material was cDNA or gDNA derived from T cells, B-cell-depleted T cells, or PBMCs.

This CDR3 has 16 residues. V shed 4 bases and J 0 bases; nucleotides not matched to a gene: 5. Germline lookup yields CDR1 KGHSH and CDR2 LQKENI. Profiled with immunoSEQ multiplex PCR; TCRdb holds only in-frame clones, not every one. The table lists a few hundred thousand clones, roughly 88% of them singletons. The chain carries TRBV18 and TRBJ1-1; 10 positions match TRBD1. The specimen sequenced was peripheral blood. The receptor was isolated from a woman aged 25 to 39 with COVID-19, enrolled during active disease. CDR3 loop: CASSQRQGAMNTEAFF. Written as DNA, the CDR3 is TGTGCCAGCTCACAGAGACAGGGGGCCATGAACACTGAAGCTTTCTTT. Looking up the rest from reference TRBV18 and TRBJ1-1 gives the full variable domain: NAGVMQNPRHLVRRRGQEARLRCSPMKGHSHVYWYRQLPEEGLKFMVYLQKENIIDESGMPKERFSAEFPKEGPSILRIQQVVRGDSAAYFCASSQRQGAMNTEAFFGQGTRLTVV.